Given below is one T cell receptor (beta chain) in context. Its antigen specificity is not known. Base quality data are lacking; no much larger clone is found one base away. Sample time point, as interpreted from the label and publication: cycle 1 day 1 (C1D1), immediately before nivolumab initiation. Every trial patient had relapsed after autologous stem cell transplantation, and cohorts A, B and C differed in prior brentuximab vedotin exposure. A total of 50 to 70 patients with relapsed/refractory classical Hodgkin lymphoma made up the trial cohort, and each patient's best overall response was complete response, partial response or progressive disease. Single-agent nivolumab was administered to trial patients in the multi-cohort phase II CheckMate 205 trial. Best overall response was determined by an independent review committee according to the 2007 International Working Group response criteria. PBMCs from the trial were collected at three points: immediately before nivolumab initiation (C1D1), and during therapy at cycle 2 day 1 and cycle 4 day 1. Peripheral blood was collected in 8 mL Vacutainer Cell Preparation Tubes, from which PBMCs were isolated by centrifugation and then cryopreserved.

The record originates from a study of PD-1 blockade in classical Hodgkin lymphoma (dated by TCRdb to between 2020 and 2021). General notes on the study: Nivolumab dosing was 3 mg/kg intravenously every 2 weeks, continuing until either disease progression or unacceptable toxicity. The study used CyTOF and TCR beta sequencing to define a peripheral blood immune signature of response to PD-1 blockade in classical Hodgkin lymphoma.

The Qiagen DNeasy kit was used to extract genomic DNA both from unsorted PBMCs and from the negatively selected CD4+ and CD8+ fractions. TCR beta CDR3 regions were subjected to amplification by immunoSEQ multiplex PCR with primers that anneal to V and J segments. A synthetic immune receptor repertoire was used to minimize amplification bias, and any remaining bias was removed computationally after sequencing. On the authors' methods: Custom Python scripts were used to quantify repertoire diversity as the Shannon entropy index. Unsorted, CD4+ and CD8+ repertoires were analyzed separately, except for combined analyses in which CD4+ and CD8+ sequences were merged in silico. Clonal expansion was defined as a frequency increase of at least 2-fold after treatment compared with C1D1, and clones undetected at baseline were assigned a pseudocount of 0.5. Clones with 0 or 1 copy at C1D1 were defined as singleton clones, while clones with 2 or more copies were defined as non-singleton clones. By matching protein sequences in sorted samples from the same patient, clones expanded in unsorted samples were annotated as CD4+, CD8+ or unknown. Wilcoxon tests on paired samples were used to test changes in diversity from C1D1 to C4D1. TCRdb provides this immuneACCESS table in a form limited to in-frame rearrangements. Some clones are lacking; in checked studies, under half of them reflect an unresolved V gene, and why the rest are absent is not known. V and J calls and clone size are those listed in that table; D and trimming were worked out from the DNA. Recorded for this sample are more than 60,000 clones; roughly 90% of them occurred a single time. Approximately 9.9% of the sample belongs to the ten largest clones.

The CDR3 sequence holds 13 residues, the cysteine and phenylalanine included. The only DNA kept is the CDR3, 39 bases in frame from the first base. As encoded in the germline V gene (reference sequence), CDR1 is LNHDA while CDR2 is SQIVND. V loses 2 bases of germline sequence and J loses 4 bases, and the interval between the two ends is 6 bases. What the research found in general, with its limitations: Baseline TCR diversity was reported as lower in newly diagnosed patients than in healthy donors, and lower still in relapsed/refractory patients. By C4D1, a significant rise was seen in CD4+ TCR diversity but not in CD8+ TCR diversity (p=0.0027 vs p=0.16), and the rise was most apparent among complete responders (p=0.02). Diversity was lower in patients who began nivolumab less than 1 year after ASCT, so these patients were left out of later analyses to avoid confounding by immune reconstitution. The study covered only a single clinical trial cohort, and the causes of the repertoire differences, possibly disease activity or prior therapy, were still not defined. Trial patients achieving complete response had baseline diversity similar to newly diagnosed patients, whereas partial responders and progressors had significantly lower diversity.

The chain is made from TRBV19 and TRBJ2-1, with no reliable assignment of the D segment. The source is a human donor with classical Hodgkin lymphoma. Sequenced material: peripheral blood mononuclear cells (PBMCs), taken at baseline. The DNA reads TGTGCCAGTAGTATACGACTGTACAATGAGCAGTTCTTC. It translates as CASSIRLYNEQFF.